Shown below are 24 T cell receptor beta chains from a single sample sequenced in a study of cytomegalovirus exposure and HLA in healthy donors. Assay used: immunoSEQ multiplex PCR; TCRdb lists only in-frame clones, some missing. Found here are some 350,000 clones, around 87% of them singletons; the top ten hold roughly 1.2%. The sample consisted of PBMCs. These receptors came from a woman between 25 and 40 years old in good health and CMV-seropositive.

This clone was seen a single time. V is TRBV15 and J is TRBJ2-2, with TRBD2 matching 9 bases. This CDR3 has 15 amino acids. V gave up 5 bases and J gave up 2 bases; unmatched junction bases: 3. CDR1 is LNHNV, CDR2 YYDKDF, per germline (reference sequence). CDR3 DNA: TGTGCCACCAGCCCTCTAGCGGGAAACACCGGGGAGCTGTTTTTT. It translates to CATSPLAGNTGELFF.

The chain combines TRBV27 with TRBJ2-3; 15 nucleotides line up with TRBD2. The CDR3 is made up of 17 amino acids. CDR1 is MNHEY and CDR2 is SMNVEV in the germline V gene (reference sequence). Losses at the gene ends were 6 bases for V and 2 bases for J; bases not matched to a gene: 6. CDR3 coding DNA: TGTGCCAGCAGCGGGACTAGCGGGGGGTCGTACACAGATACGCAGTATTTT. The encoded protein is CASSGTSGGSYTDTQYF.

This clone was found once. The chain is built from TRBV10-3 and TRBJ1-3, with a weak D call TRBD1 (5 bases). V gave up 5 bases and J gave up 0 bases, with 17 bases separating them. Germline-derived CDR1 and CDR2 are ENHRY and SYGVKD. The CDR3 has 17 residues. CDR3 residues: CAISHPPGPSSGNTIYF. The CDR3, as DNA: TGTGCCATCAGTCATCCCCCGGGACCCAGCTCTGGAAACACCATATATTTT.

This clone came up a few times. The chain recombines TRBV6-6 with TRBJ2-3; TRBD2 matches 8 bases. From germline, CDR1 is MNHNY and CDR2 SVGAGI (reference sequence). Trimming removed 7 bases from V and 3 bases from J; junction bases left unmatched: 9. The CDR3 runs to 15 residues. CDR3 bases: TGTGCCAGCAAGTTGGCGGGGGGATATACAGATACGCAGTATTTT. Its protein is CASKLAGGYTDTQYF.

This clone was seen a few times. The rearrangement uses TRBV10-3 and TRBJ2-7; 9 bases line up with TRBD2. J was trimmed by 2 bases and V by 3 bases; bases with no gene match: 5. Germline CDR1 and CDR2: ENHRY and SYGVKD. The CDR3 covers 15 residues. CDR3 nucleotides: TGTGCCATCAGTGATAGCGGGAGTTTAACCTACGAGCAGTACTTC. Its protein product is CAISDSGSLTYEQYF.

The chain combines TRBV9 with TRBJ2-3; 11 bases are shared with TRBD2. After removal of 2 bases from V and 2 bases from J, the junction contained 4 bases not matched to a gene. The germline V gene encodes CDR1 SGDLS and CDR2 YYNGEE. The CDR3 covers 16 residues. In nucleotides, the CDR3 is TGTGCCAGCAGCGTGGTAGCGGGAGGGAACACAGATACGCAGTATTTT. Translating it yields CASSVVAGGNTDTQYF.

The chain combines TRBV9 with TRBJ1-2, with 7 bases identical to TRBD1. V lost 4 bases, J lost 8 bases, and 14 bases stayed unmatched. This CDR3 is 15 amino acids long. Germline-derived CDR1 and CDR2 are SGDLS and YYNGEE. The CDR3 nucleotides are TGTGCCAGCAGCCCTCGACAGGGATTCAATTTGGGCTACACCTTC. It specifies CASSPRQGFNLGYTF.

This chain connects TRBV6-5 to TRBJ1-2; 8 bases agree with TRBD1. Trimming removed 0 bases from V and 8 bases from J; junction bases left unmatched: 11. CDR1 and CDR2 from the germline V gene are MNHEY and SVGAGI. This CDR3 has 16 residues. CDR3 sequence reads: CASSYSTFGTGRGYTF. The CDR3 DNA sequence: TGTGCCAGCAGTTACTCGACTTTTGGGACAGGTCGGGGCTACACCTTC.

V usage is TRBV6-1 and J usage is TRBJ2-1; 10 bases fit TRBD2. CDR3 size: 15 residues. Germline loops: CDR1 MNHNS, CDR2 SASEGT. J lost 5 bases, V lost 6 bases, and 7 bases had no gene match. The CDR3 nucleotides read TGTGCCAGCAGGACCCTAGCGGGAGTTAACAATGAGCAGTTCTTC. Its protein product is CASRTLAGVNNEQFF.

The chain's CDR3 is CASSLDGDRNQPQHF. The CDR3 coding sequence is TGCGCCAGCAGCTTGGACGGGGATCGCAATCAGCCCCAGCATTTT. The chain is built from TRBV5-1 and TRBJ1-5; D is unclear. Trimming cost V 0 bases and J 2 bases, with 9 bases left between them. The germline gives CDR1 SGHRS, CDR2 YFSETQ. The CDR3 is 15 residues long.

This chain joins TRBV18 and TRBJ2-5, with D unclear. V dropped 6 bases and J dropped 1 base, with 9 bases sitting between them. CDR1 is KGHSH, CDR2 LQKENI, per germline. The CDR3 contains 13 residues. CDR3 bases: TGTGCCAGCTCGACAACCCTCCAAGAGACCCAGTACTTC. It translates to CASSTTLQETQYF.

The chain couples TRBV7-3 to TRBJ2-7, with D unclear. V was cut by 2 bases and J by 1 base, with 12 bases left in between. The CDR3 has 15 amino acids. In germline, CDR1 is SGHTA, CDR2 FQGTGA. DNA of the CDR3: TGTGCCAGCAGCTTAGGCCCCTCTGTTTCCTACGAGCAGTACTTC. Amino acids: CASSLGPSVSYEQYF.

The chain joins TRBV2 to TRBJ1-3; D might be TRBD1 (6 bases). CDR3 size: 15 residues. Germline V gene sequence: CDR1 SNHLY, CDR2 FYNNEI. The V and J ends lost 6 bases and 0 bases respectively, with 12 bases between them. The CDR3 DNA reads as TGTGCCAGCAGACAGGGCCTGAGCTCTGGAAACACCATATATTTT. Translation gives CASRQGLSSGNTIYF.

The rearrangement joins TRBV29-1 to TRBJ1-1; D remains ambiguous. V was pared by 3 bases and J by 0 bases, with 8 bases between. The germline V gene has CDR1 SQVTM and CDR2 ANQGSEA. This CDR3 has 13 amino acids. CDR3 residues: CSVEEVMNTEAFF. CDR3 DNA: TGCAGCGTTGAGGAGGTCATGAACACTGAAGCTTTCTTT.

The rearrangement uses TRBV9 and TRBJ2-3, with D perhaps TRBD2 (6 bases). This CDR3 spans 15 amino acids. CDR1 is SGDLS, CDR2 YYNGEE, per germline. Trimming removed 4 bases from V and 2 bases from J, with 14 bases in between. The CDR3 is CASSPQRANTDTQYF. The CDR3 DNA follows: TGTGCCAGCAGCCCACAGCGGGCTAACACAGATACGCAGTATTTT.

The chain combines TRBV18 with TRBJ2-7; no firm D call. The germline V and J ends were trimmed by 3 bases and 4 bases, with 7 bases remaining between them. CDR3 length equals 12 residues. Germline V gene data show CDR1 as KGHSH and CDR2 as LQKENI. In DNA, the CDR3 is TGTGCCAGCTCACCCACCGAGTACGAGCAGTACTTC. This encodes CASSPTEYEQYF.

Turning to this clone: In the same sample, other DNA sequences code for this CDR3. This CDR3 reads CASSQVGNTEAFF. The CDR3 coding sequence is TGCGCCAGCAGCCAAGTAGGGAACACTGAAGCTTTCTTT. V is TRBV4-1 and J is TRBJ1-1; no firm D call. With 1 base removed from V and 1 base from J, the gap between germline ends came to 4 bases. From germline, CDR1 is MGHRA and CDR2 YSYEKL. This CDR3 has 13 amino acids.

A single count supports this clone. CDR3 bases: TGCGCCAGCAGCTTGGGGGGAGACACAGATACGCAGTATTTT. This sequence encodes CASSLGGDTDTQYF. The chain employs TRBV5-1 and TRBJ2-3; tentatively, D is TRBD2 (5 bases). The CDR3 runs to 14 residues. Looked up from germline, CDR1 is SGHRS and CDR2 is YFSETQ. The V end lost 0 bases, the J end lost 2 bases, and 7 bases lay between the germline ends.

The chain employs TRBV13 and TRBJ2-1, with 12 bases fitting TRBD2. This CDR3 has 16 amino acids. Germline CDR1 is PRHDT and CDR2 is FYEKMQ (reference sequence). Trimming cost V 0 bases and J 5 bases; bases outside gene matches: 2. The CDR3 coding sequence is TGTGCCAGCAGCTTAGGAACTAGCGGGAGGAACAATGAGCAGTTCTTC. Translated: CASSLGTSGRNNEQFF.

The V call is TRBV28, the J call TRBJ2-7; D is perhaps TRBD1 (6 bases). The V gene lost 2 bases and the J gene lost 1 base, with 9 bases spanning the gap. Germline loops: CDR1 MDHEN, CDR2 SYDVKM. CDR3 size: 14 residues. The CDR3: CASSLLQGSYEQYF. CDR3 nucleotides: TGTGCCAGCAGTTTACTCCAGGGGTCCTACGAGCAGTACTTC.

The CDR3 DNA reads TGTGCCAGCAGCTTAGATATGGGTTACGAGCAGTACTTC. Translating gives CASSLDMGYEQYF. The V call is TRBV7-9, the J call TRBJ2-7; D is undetermined. The germline gives CDR1 SEHNR, CDR2 FQNEAQ (reference sequence). V lost 1 base and J lost 4, with 8 bases in between. The CDR3 contains 13 residues.

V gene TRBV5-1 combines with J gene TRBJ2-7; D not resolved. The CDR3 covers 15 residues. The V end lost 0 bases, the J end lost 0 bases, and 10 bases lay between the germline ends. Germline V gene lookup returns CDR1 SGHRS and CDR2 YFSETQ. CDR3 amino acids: CASSLDGFSSYEQYF. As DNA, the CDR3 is TGCGCCAGCAGCTTGGACGGGTTTAGCTCCTACGAGCAGTACTTC.

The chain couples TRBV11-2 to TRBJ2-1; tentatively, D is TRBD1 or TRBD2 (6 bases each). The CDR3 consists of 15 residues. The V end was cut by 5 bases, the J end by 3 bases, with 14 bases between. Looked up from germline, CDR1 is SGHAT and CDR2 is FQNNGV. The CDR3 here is CASSPEGGLYNEQFF. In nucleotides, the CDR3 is TGTGCCAGCAGCCCAGAGGGGGGACTCTACAATGAGCAGTTCTTC.

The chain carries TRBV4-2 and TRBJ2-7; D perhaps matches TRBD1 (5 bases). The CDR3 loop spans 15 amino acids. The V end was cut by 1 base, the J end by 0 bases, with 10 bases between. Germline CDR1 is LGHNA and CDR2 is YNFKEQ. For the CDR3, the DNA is TGTGCCAGCAGCCAAGTTCCGGACACCTCCTACGAGCAGTACTTC. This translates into CASSQVPDTSYEQYF.